This T cell receptor (beta chain) is drawn from a study of CD8+ T cells in alopecia areata. Sequencing templates came from extracted RNA that was reverse transcribed into cDNA. Clones were sequenced by immunoSEQ multiplex PCR, and TCRdb holds only the in-frame ones, with some missing. The table has 150,000 to 200,000 clones, 50% to 75% seen once. Trimming left V 4 bases short and J 4 bases short, with 7 bases between. The CDR3 consists of 11 residues. Germline CDR1 DFQATT, CDR2 SNEGSKA (reference sequence). The receptor's source is a human donor with alopecia areata. This material consisted of CD4+ T cells sorted from blood, taken at week 0. The genes are TRBV20-1 and TRBJ1-2; tentative D call: TRBD1 (5 bases). DNA of the CDR3: TGCAGTGCTAATCAGGGCTATGGCTACACCTTC. Translated, it gives CSANQGYGYTF.